The 15 T cell receptor beta chains below come from one sample, sequenced in a study of cytomegalovirus exposure and HLA in healthy donors. The data were produced by immunoSEQ multiplex PCR, yet TCRdb's version contains in-frame clones alone and is incomplete. This repertoire shows 71,000 or so clones, 94% found once; its top ten account for roughly 1.4%. The sequenced sample consisted of PBMCs. Source of these receptors: a man between 18 and 35 years old in good health and CMV-seropositive.

This chain joins TRBV5-1 and TRBJ2-4; D is uncertain. The ends were cut back, 0 bases at V and 4 bases at J, with 5 bases in the middle. Germline values: CDR1 SGHRS, CDR2 YFSETQ. The length of the CDR3 is 13 residues. CDR3 bases: TGCGCCAGCAGCTTGGACAGAAAAAACATTCAGTACTTC. Protein: CASSLDRKNIQYF.

The chain combines TRBV11-2 with TRBJ2-7; D is possibly TRBD2 (6 bases). Trimming pared 4 bases from V and 5 bases from J, leaving 15 bases between. Per the germline V gene, CDR1 is SGHAT and CDR2 is FQNNGV. The CDR3 is 14 amino acids. CDR3 in amino acids: CASSSWRGKNEQYF. CDR3 nucleotide sequence: TGTGCCAGCAGCTCCTGGCGGGGTAAGAACGAGCAGTACTTC.

The chain uses TRBV18 and TRBJ2-7, with 11 bases lining up with TRBD2. Germline V lookup: CDR1 KGHSH, CDR2 LQKENI. CDR3 length: 20 amino acids. J lost 4 bases, V lost 1 base, and 18 bases had no gene match. CDR3 sequence: CASSPLSKAGLGTSGYEQYF. The CDR3 bases are TGTGCCAGCTCACCACTCTCAAAAGCTGGACTGGGGACTAGCGGTTACGAGCAGTACTTC.

CDR3 residues: CASSLAFRGAPNYGYTF. The CDR3 bases are TGCGCCAGCAGCTTGGCCTTCAGGGGAGCTCCAAACTATGGCTACACCTTC. This rearrangement joins TRBV5-1 to TRBJ1-2; D perhaps matches TRBD1 (6 bases). V was shortened by 0 bases and J by 2 bases, with 17 bases between the two germline ends. The CDR3 totals 17 residues. Germline-derived CDR1 and CDR2 are SGHRS and YFSETQ. Using reference TRBV5-1 and TRBJ1-2 for the parts outside the CDR3, the full variable domain is KAGVTQTPRYLIKTRGQQVTLSCSPISGHRSVSWYQQTPGQGLQFLFEYFSETQRNKGNFPGRFSGRQFSNSRSEMNVSTLELGDSALYLCASSLAFRGAPNYGYTFGSGTRLTVV.

V usage is TRBV5-6 and J usage is TRBJ1-4; D is perhaps TRBD1 (5 bases). The CDR3 consists of 15 residues. Germline lookup yields CDR1 SGHDT and CDR2 YYEEEE. Trimming shortened V by 4 bases and J by 6 bases, and 16 bases separated the two germline ends. In DNA form, the CDR3 reads TGTGCCAGCAGCCGAGGAGGGTGGGGCGATGAAAAACTGTTTTTT. It translates to CASSRGGWGDEKLFF.

V usage is TRBV28 and J usage is TRBJ1-2, with 7 bases aligning to TRBD1. Unmatched junction bases numbered 3, after V lost 5 bases and J lost 9 bases. Germline lookup yields CDR1 MDHEN and CDR2 SYDVKM. This CDR3 comprises 11 residues. The CDR3, as DNA: TGTGCCAGCAGTGGGACAGTCAGCTACACCTTC. Translating gives CASSGTVSYTF.

This chain links TRBV13 with TRBJ2-5; 10 bases match TRBD2. CDR3 length equals 17 residues. Per the germline V gene, CDR1 is PRHDT and CDR2 is FYEKMQ (reference sequence). J lost 4 bases, V lost 5 bases, and 13 bases had no gene match. CDR3: CASSRGASGRGRETQYF. The CDR3 DNA follows: TGTGCCAGCAGCCGCGGGGCTAGCGGGAGAGGACGAGAGACCCAGTACTTC.

V is TRBV5-1 and J is TRBJ2-2; a possible D gene is TRBD2 (6 bases). The germline V and J ends were trimmed by 0 bases and 2 bases, with 11 bases remaining between them. Germline CDR1 is SGHRS and CDR2 is YFSETQ. This CDR3 region has 16 residues. CDR3 DNA sequence: TGCGCCAGCAGCTTGGCCGAGACTAGAAACACCGGGGAGCTGTTTTTT. Translated: CASSLAETRNTGELFF.

This rearrangement joins TRBV6-5 to TRBJ2-1; 12 bases line up with TRBD2. Trimming took 0 bases from V and 7 from J; bases not matched to a gene: 1. Germline CDR1 MNHEY, CDR2 SVGAGI. The CDR3 has 15 residues. The CDR3 region is CASSYSTSGRNEQFF. CDR3 in DNA: TGTGCCAGCAGTTACTCGACTAGCGGGAGAAATGAGCAGTTCTTC.

V gene TRBV7-9 combines with J gene TRBJ2-4; 8 bases are a match to TRBD1. The trim removed 2 bases at V and 8 bases at J, leaving 5 bases unmatched. CDR1 and CDR2 (germline): SEHNR, FQNEAQ (reference sequence). The CDR3 extends over 14 amino acids. CDR3 residues: CASSLRQGLDIQYF. CDR3 coding DNA: TGTGCCAGCAGCTTAAGACAGGGGTTGGACATTCAGTACTTC.

CDR3 region: CASSPTGFGETQYF. CDR3 nucleotide sequence: TGCGCCAGCAGCCCGACAGGGTTCGGAGAGACCCAGTACTTC. The chain employs TRBV5-1 and TRBJ2-5, with 7 bases matching TRBD1. CDR1 SGHRS and CDR2 YFSETQ come from the germline V gene. With V trimmed by 4 bases and J by 4 bases, 7 bases remained unmatched. The CDR3 loop spans 14 amino acids.

This clone came up once. The chain joins TRBV6-1 to TRBJ2-7; 7 nucleotides match TRBD1. Germline CDR1 MNHNS, CDR2 SASEGT. J was trimmed by 2 bases and V by 10 bases; bases with no gene match: 2. The CDR3 is 11 amino acids. This chain's CDR3 is CAMDRTYEQYF. The CDR3, as DNA: TGTGCCATGGACAGGACCTACGAGCAGTACTTC.

The chain links TRBV30 to TRBJ2-7; TRBD1 agrees at 7 bases. CDR3 size: 15 residues. Germline V gene lookup returns CDR1 GTSNPN and CDR2 SVGIG (reference sequence). Trimming at V came to 4 bases and at J to 2 bases, leaving 11 bases not matched to a gene. Here the CDR3 reads CAWTRGRQGAYEQYF. For the CDR3, the DNA is TGTGCCTGGACACGAGGACGTCAGGGGGCCTACGAGCAGTACTTC.

The gene calls are TRBV7-9 and TRBJ1-2, with unresolved D. Trimming stripped 8 bases from V and 4 bases from J, with 17 bases between. CDR1 and CDR2 (germline): SEHNR, FQNEAQ (reference sequence). This CDR3 is built from 14 residues. CDR3 loop: CASPRSGEPYGYTF. The CDR3 DNA is TGTGCCAGCCCCCGGTCGGGAGAACCCTATGGCTACACCTTC.

This chain links TRBV6-5 with TRBJ1-1; D remains unclear. CDR3 length equals 13 residues. V was cut by 2 bases and J by 9 bases, with 13 bases left in between. Germline CDR1 and CDR2: MNHEY and SVGAGI. The CDR3 spells CASSYLHTHQAFF. As DNA, the CDR3 is TGTGCCAGCAGTTACCTCCACACCCACCAAGCTTTCTTT.